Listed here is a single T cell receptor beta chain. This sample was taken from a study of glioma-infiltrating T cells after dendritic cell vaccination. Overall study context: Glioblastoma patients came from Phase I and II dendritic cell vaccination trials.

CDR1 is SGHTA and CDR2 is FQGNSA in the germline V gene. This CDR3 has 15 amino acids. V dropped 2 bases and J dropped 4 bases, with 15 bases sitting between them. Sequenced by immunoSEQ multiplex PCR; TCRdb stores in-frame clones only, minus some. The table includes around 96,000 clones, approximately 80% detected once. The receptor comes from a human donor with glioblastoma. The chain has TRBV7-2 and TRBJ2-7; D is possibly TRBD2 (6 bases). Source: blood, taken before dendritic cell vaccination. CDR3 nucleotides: TGTGCCAGCAGCTTACAGCCGGGAGAGGTGTACGAGCAGTACTTC. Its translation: CASSLQPGEVYEQYF.